The 12 T cell receptor beta chains in this list originate from one sample, sequenced in a study of blood T cell dynamics during melanoma immunotherapy. Regarding time point: pre-treatment baseline. Profiled with immunoSEQ multiplex PCR; TCRdb holds only in-frame clones, not every one. The data show 20,000 to 30,000 clones, with 87% seen just once and 4% to 6% held by the top ten. The input for sequencing was blood, taken from a patient treated with checkpoint blockade. These receptors were collected from a human donor with melanoma.

This rearrangement joins TRBV19 to TRBJ2-3, with TRBD2 matching over 8 bases. After removal of 4 bases from V and 3 bases from J, the junction contained 6 bases not matched to a gene. Germline CDR1 and CDR2: LNHDA and SQIVND (reference sequence). This CDR3 is 15 amino acids long. The CDR3 here is CASSKAGAETDTQYF. CDR3 DNA sequence: TGTGCCAGTAGTAAAGCGGGAGCGGAAACAGATACGCAGTATTTT.

This clone was counted a single time. The rearrangement links TRBV9 to TRBJ2-5; D possibly corresponds to TRBD2 (5 bases). The CDR3 extends over 14 amino acids. Germline V CDR1 and CDR2: SGDLS, YYNGEE. V was shortened by 4 bases and J by 2 bases, with 12 bases between the two germline ends. CDR3: CASSTQDLQETQYF. For the CDR3, the DNA is TGTGCCAGCAGCACCCAGGACTTACAAGAGACCCAGTACTTC.

The chain couples TRBV9 to TRBJ2-7, with a tentative D call TRBD1 (6 bases). Germline-derived CDR1 and CDR2 are SGDLS and YYNGEE. The CDR3 sequence is 13 residues long. V gave up 2 bases and J gave up 6 bases, with 12 bases separating them. The CDR3 region is CASSVGDTREQYF. In DNA, the CDR3 is TGTGCCAGCAGCGTGGGGGACACCCGCGAGCAGTACTTC.

This chain connects TRBV7-2 to TRBJ2-5, with 7 bases that match TRBD2. The germline V gene has CDR1 SGHTA and CDR2 FQGNSA. J gave up 6 bases and V 4 bases, and 8 bases lay outside the gene matches. CDR3 length equals 14 residues. The CDR3 here is CASSSGGSEKTQYF. CDR3 nucleotide sequence: TGTGCCAGCAGCTCGGGCGGGAGTGAAAAGACCCAGTACTTC.

This chain joins TRBV28 and TRBJ1-2; possibly TRBD1 for D (5 bases). The V gene's germline CDR1 is MDHEN and CDR2 SYDVKM. V lost 2 bases to trimming and J lost 4 bases, with 8 bases between them. The CDR3 covers 13 residues. CDR3 amino acids: CASSLQGSYGYTF. In DNA form, the CDR3 reads TGTGCCAGCAGTTTACAGGGTAGCTATGGCTACACCTTC.

The chain links TRBV14 to TRBJ1-4, with TRBD1 identical over 7 bases. The CDR3 loop spans 16 amino acids. Germline CDR1 reads SGHDN; CDR2 reads FVKESK. V was clipped by 4 bases and J by 7 bases; unmatched bases: 12. CDR3 protein: CASSPTRQGGGEKLFF. The CDR3 region has the DNA TGTGCCAGCAGCCCAACCCGACAGGGTGGTGGTGAAAAACTGTTTTTT.

The CDR3 DNA reads TGTGCCACCAGCAGGGGAAGAGGGGTGAGCCCCGGGGAGCTGTTTTTT. Its protein product is CATSRGRGVSPGELFF. The V call is TRBV15, the J call TRBJ2-2; perhaps D is TRBD1 or TRBD2 (5 bases each). The CDR3 runs 16 residues. Germline assignment: CDR1 LNHNV and CDR2 YYDKDF (reference sequence). Between the trimmed V and J ends, which lost 3 bases and 6 bases, there was a span of 17 bases. Full variable domain (missing parts from reference TRBV15 and TRBJ2-2): DAMVIQNPRYQVTQFGKPVTLSCSQTLNHNVMYWYQQKSSQAPKLLFHYYDKDFNNEADTPDNFQSRRPNTSFCFLDIRSPGLGDTAMYLCATSRGRGVSPGELFFGEGSRLTVL.

The V and J genes are TRBV5-6 and TRBJ2-3, with 9 bases fitting TRBD2. CDR3 length: 15 residues. The V gene's germline CDR1 is SGHDT and CDR2 YYEEEE. V shed 4 bases, J shed 3 bases, and the junction held 6 bases outside the gene matches. The CDR3 loop reads CASSRTSDSTDTQYF. The CDR3 region has the DNA TGTGCCAGCAGCCGGACTAGCGACTCGACAGATACGCAGTATTTT.

This clone occurred once. V is TRBV13 and J is TRBJ2-3; TRBD2 agrees at 9 bases. The V and J ends lost 5 bases and 1 base, in that order; junction bases with no gene match: 13. CDR3 length: 18 amino acids. Germline assignment: CDR1 PRHDT and CDR2 FYEKMQ (reference sequence). CDR3 residues: CASSLNPSLAGRTDTQYF. CDR3 nucleotide sequence: TGTGCCAGCAGCCTAAACCCGTCCCTAGCGGGGCGCACAGATACGCAGTATTTT.

The CDR3: CASSPRQGGAYNEQFF. The CDR3 DNA is TGTGCCAGCAGCCCGAGACAGGGAGGGGCCTACAATGAGCAGTTCTTC. The rearrangement uses TRBV11-3 and TRBJ2-1; D may correspond to TRBD1 or TRBD2 (7 bases each). CDR1 is SGHNT, CDR2 YENEEA, per germline. V shed 5 bases and J shed 2 bases, with 16 bases lying between them. This CDR3 comprises 16 residues.

V gene TRBV9 combines with J gene TRBJ2-2; the D gene is possibly TRBD1 (5 bases). The length of the CDR3 is 14 residues. CDR1 SGDLS and CDR2 YYNGEE come from the germline V gene. The V end lost 3 bases, the J end lost 6 bases, and 12 bases lay between the germline ends. The CDR3 protein is CASSAGLRAGELFF. Written as DNA, the CDR3 is TGTGCCAGCAGCGCAGGGTTAAGGGCCGGGGAGCTGTTTTTT.

V and J are TRBV2 and TRBJ2-7; D is possibly TRBD1 or TRBD2 (5 bases each). CDR3 length: 14 residues. Germline V gene data show CDR1 as SNHLY and CDR2 as FYNNEI. Trimming shortened V by 4 bases and J by 4 bases, and 14 bases separated the two germline ends. CDR3 protein: CASSALGGGYEQYF. CDR3 coding DNA: TGTGCCAGCAGTGCTTTGGGTGGGGGTTACGAGCAGTACTTC.